This TCR beta chain stems from a study of cytomegalovirus exposure and HLA in healthy donors. In its sample, this clone was seen a few times. Germline V gene data show CDR1 as SGHVS and CDR2 as FQNEAQ. The trim removed 1 base at V and 7 bases at J, leaving 5 bases unmatched. This CDR3 is built from 15 residues. With 60 Vbeta and 13 Jbeta primers, the PCR was carried out. Method: immunoSEQ multiplex PCR; TCRdb's copy keeps in-frame clones and lacks some. The profile shows more than 100,000 clones, approximately 87% of them singletons. This clonotype was sampled from a middle-aged man in good health and CMV-seronegative. What was sequenced was PBMCs. V is TRBV7-8 and J is TRBJ1-4; 8 nucleotides agree with TRBD1. Here the CDR3 reads CASSLGQGAFEKLFF. For the CDR3, the DNA is TGTGCCAGCAGCTTAGGGCAGGGGGCGTTTGAAAAACTGTTTTTT.